A single sample gave rise to the 31 T cell receptor beta chains below, sequenced in a study of beta chain features in type 1 diabetes. Sequencing targeted expressed TCRB transcripts, as all isolated RNA had been reverse transcribed. Repertoires were generated with immunoSEQ multiplex PCR, while TCRdb's copy carries only in-frame clones and drops some. Among 150,000 or so clones listed, 9.7% were seen once. Sequenced input: central memory CD4+ T cells from blood. The receptors were gathered from a woman aged 35 to 49 in good health.

V gene TRBV15 combines with J gene TRBJ2-5; D not certain. The germline V and J ends were trimmed by 0 bases and 4 bases, with 6 bases remaining between them. The CDR3 loop spans 13 amino acids. Germline V CDR1 and CDR2: LNHNV, YYDKDF (reference sequence). The CDR3 sequence: CATSRDISETQYF. CDR3 DNA: TGTGCCACCAGCAGAGATATTTCAGAGACCCAGTACTTC.

This clone has more than one count but fewer than ten. The rearrangement joins TRBV5-1 to TRBJ2-2; D possibly corresponds to TRBD1 (5 bases). CDR3 length equals 16 residues. Trimming shortened V by 4 bases and J by 2 bases, and 15 bases separated the two germline ends. CDR1 SGHRS and CDR2 YFSETQ come from the germline V gene. CDR3 loop: CASSPPGRINTGELFF. CDR3 nucleotides: TGCGCCAGCAGCCCCCCAGGGCGTATTAACACCGGGGAGCTGTTTTTT.

This clone was picked up many times. This chain uses TRBV5-1 with TRBJ1-5; TRBD1 agrees at 8 bases. V gave up 3 bases and J gave up 2 bases; unmatched junction bases: 7. The CDR3 extends over 16 amino acids. Per the germline V gene, CDR1 is SGHRS and CDR2 is YFSETQ. CDR3 amino acids: CASSSQDRDCNQPQHF. For the CDR3, the DNA is TGCGCCAGCAGCTCGCAGGACAGGGACTGCAATCAGCCCCAGCATTTT.

This clone was counted between two and nine times. The chain employs TRBV10-3 and TRBJ2-3, with 8 bases fitting TRBD2. The V gene end was trimmed by 8 bases and the J gene end by 6 bases; junction bases not matched to a gene: 7. Looked up from germline, CDR1 is ENHRY and CDR2 is SYGVKD. The length of the CDR3 is 13 residues. CDR3 region: CAISGGAGDTQYF. CDR3 nucleotides: TGTGCCATCTCCGGGGGGGCCGGGGATACGCAGTATTTT.

This clone was seen a few times. The V call is TRBV7-2, the J call TRBJ1-1, with D possibly TRBD1 on 5 matching bases. V gave up 5 bases and J gave up 2 bases, with 12 bases separating them. This CDR3 region has 14 residues. CDR1 SGHTA and CDR2 FQGNSA come from the germline V gene. The CDR3 bases are TGTGCCAGCAGCGCCCGACAGCATAACACTGAAGCTTTCTTT. It yields the protein CASSARQHNTEAFF.

CDR3 sequence reads: CATSGGLGETQYF. The CDR3 nucleotides are TGTGCCACCTCGGGGGGGCTGGGAGAGACCCAGTACTTC. The chain is built from TRBV10-3 and TRBJ2-5, with 8 bases that match TRBD2. Germline V gene lookup returns CDR1 ENHRY and CDR2 SYGVKD. Trimming removed 10 bases from V and 4 bases from J; junction bases left unmatched: 8. CDR3 length: 13 residues.

This clone was detected only a few times. The chain uses TRBV5-1 and TRBJ2-2; 7 bases align to TRBD1. This CDR3 spans 18 amino acids. The trim removed 4 bases at V and 0 bases at J, leaving 12 bases unmatched. Germline-derived CDR1 and CDR2 are SGHRS and YFSETQ. The chain's CDR3 is CASSPWEPGQSNTGELFF. As DNA, the CDR3 is TGCGCCAGCAGCCCATGGGAGCCGGGACAGTCGAACACCGGGGAGCTGTTTTTT.

This clone was counted many times. The chain uses TRBV27 and TRBJ2-1; 10 positions match TRBD2. Germline loops: CDR1 MNHEY, CDR2 SMNVEV (reference sequence). With V trimmed by 5 bases and J by 4 bases, 5 bases remained unmatched. CDR3 size: 15 residues. The CDR3 region has the DNA TGTGCCAGCAGTAAGGCTAGCGGGGGATACAATGAGCAGTTCTTC. It yields the protein CASSKASGGYNEQFF.

This clone has only a few counts. V is TRBV7-2 and J is TRBJ2-2; 8 positions match TRBD2. Germline loops: CDR1 SGHTA, CDR2 FQGNSA. CDR3 length: 13 residues. J lost 7 bases, V lost 8 bases, and 6 bases had no gene match. In nucleotides, the CDR3 is TGTGCCAGCTCCGGGGGGGCCGGCGGGGAGCTGTTTTTT. This gives the protein CASSGGAGGELFF.

This rearrangement joins TRBV5-1 to TRBJ1-6; 9 nucleotides match TRBD1. Losses at the gene ends were 0 bases for V and 0 bases for J; bases not matched to a gene: 4. The germline gives CDR1 SGHRS, CDR2 YFSETQ. The CDR3 has 18 amino acids. CDR3 loop: CASSLAKGQGSYNSPLHF. For the CDR3, the DNA is TGCGCCAGCAGCTTGGCCAAGGGACAGGGCTCCTATAATTCACCCCTCCACTTT.

The chain has TRBV13 and TRBJ2-1; 10 nucleotides match TRBD2. Looked up from germline, CDR1 is PRHDT and CDR2 is FYEKMQ (reference sequence). CDR3 size: 15 residues. Germline trimming cut 3 bases from V and 9 bases from J; bases unmatched to any gene: 8. The CDR3 DNA is TGTGCCAGCAGCTTTGAGCGGGGGGGGTCGGGTGAGCAGTTCTTC. Amino acid sequence: CASSFERGGSGEQFF. Full variable domain (rest looked up from reference TRBV13 and TRBJ2-1): AAGVIQSPRHLIKEKRETATLKCYPIPRHDTVYWYQQGPGQDPQFLISFYEKMQSDKGSIPDRFSAQQFSDYHSELNMSSLELGDSALYFCASSFERGGSGEQFFGPGTRLTVL.

This chain uses TRBV11-2 with TRBJ1-2; 8 bases fit TRBD1. Looked up from germline, CDR1 is SGHAT and CDR2 is FQNNGV. V lost 5 bases, J lost 8 bases, and 22 bases stayed unmatched. This CDR3 is built from 18 residues. The chain's CDR3 is CASSRYRDRTFLGNGYTF. CDR3 coding DNA: TGTGCCAGCAGCAGATACCGGGACAGGACGTTCCTCGGCAACGGCTACACCTTC.

This clone occurred a few times. V usage is TRBV5-1 and J usage is TRBJ2-1; the D gene is possibly TRBD2 (6 bases). V lost 0 bases and J 6 bases, leaving 13 bases between the germline ends. Germline V gives CDR1 SGHRS, CDR2 YFSETQ. CDR3 length equals 15 residues. CDR3 bases: TGCGCCAGCAGCTTGGGAACTAGCTCGGGCAATGAGCAGTTCTTC. It yields the protein CASSLGTSSGNEQFF. The full variable domain, rest sourced from reference TRBV5-1 and TRBJ2-1, is KAGVTQTPRYLIKTRGQQVTLSCSPISGHRSVSWYQQTPGQGLQFLFEYFSETQRNKGNFPGRFSGRQFSNSRSEMNVSTLELGDSALYLCASSLGTSSGNEQFFGPGTRLTVL.

This clone was observed a few times. The V call is TRBV10-3, the J call TRBJ1-2; 7 bases fit TRBD1. Germline loops: CDR1 ENHRY, CDR2 SYGVKD. Germline trimming cut 3 bases from V and 8 bases from J; bases unmatched to any gene: 3. The CDR3 consists of 12 residues. CDR3 nucleotide sequence: TGTGCCATCAGTGACGACAGGGAGGGCTACACCTTC. Its translation: CAISDDREGYTF.

The V and J genes are TRBV5-1 and TRBJ2-7; possibly TRBD2 for D (5 bases). Germline CDR1 reads SGHRS; CDR2 reads YFSETQ. Trimming pared 6 bases from V and 0 bases from J, leaving 10 bases between. CDR3 size: 13 residues. CDR3: CASNSGSSYEQYF. CDR3 DNA sequence: TGCGCCAGCAACTCGGGATCCTCCTACGAGCAGTACTTC.

With regard to this clone: The same CDR3 is also encoded by other DNA sequences in this sample. This sequence joins TRBV9 and TRBJ2-7; 9 bases line up with TRBD1. V lost 4 bases, J lost 3 bases, and 8 bases stayed unmatched. CDR3 size: 15 residues. Per germline, CDR1 SGDLS and CDR2 YYNGEE. The CDR3: CASSPYRDRDYEQYF. Written as DNA, the CDR3 is TGTGCCAGCAGCCCTTACCGGGACAGGGACTACGAGCAGTACTTC.

This clone was seen a handful of times. The chain employs TRBV7-2 and TRBJ2-4, with D perhaps TRBD1 (5 bases). V dropped 2 bases and J dropped 4 bases, with 18 bases sitting between them. Germline V gene lookup returns CDR1 SGHTA and CDR2 FQGNSA. This CDR3 spans 17 amino acids. CDR3 nucleotide sequence: TGTGCCAGCAGCTTAAGACGCCTAGGGGCCGGTAAAAACATTCAGTACTTC. Amino acid sequence: CASSLRRLGAGKNIQYF.

J is TRBJ2-4 and V is TRBV2, with D perhaps matching TRBD1 (6 bases). The germline CDR1 and CDR2 sequences are SNHLY and FYNNEI. The CDR3 is made up of 15 amino acids. V dropped 2 bases and J dropped 7 bases, with 15 bases sitting between them. The CDR3 here is CASSEFRGGSNIQYF. In DNA form, the CDR3 reads TGTGCCAGCAGTGAATTCCGAGGGGGATCGAACATTCAGTACTTC.

The chain links TRBV5-1 to TRBJ2-1; 9 bases fit TRBD1. This CDR3 contains 15 residues. The germline V gene encodes CDR1 SGHRS and CDR2 YFSETQ. With 3 bases clipped from V and 5 bases from J, the junction kept 6 bases outside the gene matches. The DNA of the CDR3 is TGCGCCAGCAGCTCTGGACAGGGGAATGACAATGAGCAGTTCTTC. Its translation: CASSSGQGNDNEQFF.

This clone was picked up a small number of times. The chain uses TRBV6-5 and TRBJ1-1; the D is unclear. The germline CDR1 and CDR2 sequences are MNHEY and SVGAGI. The CDR3 length is 13 residues. The V end lost 5 bases, the J end lost 5 bases, and 12 bases lay between the germline ends. Here the CDR3 DNA reads TGTGCCAGCAGTGAGTTCAGCGGAACTGAAGCTTTCTTT. Amino acids: CASSEFSGTEAFF.

The genes are TRBV6-1 and TRBJ1-1; D is perhaps TRBD1 (6 bases). Germline CDR1 and CDR2: MNHNS and SASEGT. The CDR3 has 14 amino acids. The V and J ends lost 9 bases and 4 bases respectively, with 18 bases between them. For the CDR3, the DNA is TGTGCCAGTGGACGAGGGGGGGGGAGCACTGAAGCTTTCTTT. Translated, it gives CASGRGGGSTEAFF.

The V call is TRBV7-2, the J call TRBJ2-1; a weak D match, TRBD2 (6 bases). The germline V gene encodes CDR1 SGHTA and CDR2 FQGNSA. The germline V and J ends were trimmed by 5 bases and 9 bases, with 20 bases remaining between them. The CDR3 spans 15 residues. CDR3 sequence reads: CASSAAGLIRAEQFF. The CDR3 region has the DNA TGTGCCAGCAGCGCCGCCGGACTAATCCGCGCTGAGCAGTTCTTC.

The chain carries TRBV14 and TRBJ2-7, with a possible D match to TRBD1 (5 bases). Trimming shortened V by 3 bases and J by 2 bases, and 8 bases separated the two germline ends. The germline V gene has CDR1 SGHDN and CDR2 FVKESK. This CDR3 has 13 amino acids. CDR3 sequence: CASSQETAYEQYF. CDR3 nucleotide sequence: TGTGCCAGCAGCCAGGAGACAGCCTACGAGCAGTACTTC.

The chain is built from TRBV18 and TRBJ1-5; no definite D call. V was trimmed by 6 bases and J by 7 bases, leaving 10 bases between them. Germline values: CDR1 KGHSH, CDR2 LQKENI. CDR3 length equals 12 residues. CDR3 protein: CASSSSGQPQHF. The CDR3 DNA follows: TGTGCCAGCTCCTCCTCGGGGCAGCCCCAGCATTTT.

The V call is TRBV5-1, the J call TRBJ2-3, with TRBD2 as a possible D gene (5 bases). CDR1 and CDR2 from the germline V gene are SGHRS and YFSETQ. The CDR3 is 17 residues long. Trimming removed 4 bases at V and 2 bases at J, with 20 bases between. In nucleotides, the CDR3 is TGCGCCAGCAGCGCCGGACTGACTCCTTCTCACACAGATACGCAGTATTTT. The encoded protein is CASSAGLTPSHTDTQYF.

This clone came up many times. The chain couples TRBV5-4 to TRBJ2-4; 9 nucleotides align to TRBD2. Germline assignment: CDR1 SGHNT and CDR2 YYREEE (reference sequence). V shed 5 bases, J shed 10 bases, and the junction held 7 bases outside the gene matches. The CDR3 has 13 amino acids. The DNA of the CDR3 is TGTGCCAGCAGTTTAGCGGGGGAACAAATTCAGTACTTC. It codes for CASSLAGEQIQYF. Full variable domain (remainder filled in from reference TRBV5-4 and TRBJ2-4): ETGVTQSPTHLIKTRGQQVTLRCSSQSGHNTVSWYQQALGQGPQFIFQYYREEENGRGNFPPRFSGLQFPNYSSELNVNALELDDSALYLCASSLAGEQIQYFGAGTRLSVL.

This clone was counted a few times. The rearrangement uses TRBV9 and TRBJ1-2; TRBD1 aligns across 8 bases. Trimming cost V 2 bases and J 4 bases; bases outside gene matches: 7. Looked up from germline, CDR1 is SGDLS and CDR2 is YYNGEE. This CDR3 region has 15 residues. The CDR3 DNA reads TGTGCCAGCAGCGTGGCAGGGGGCTCTTTCTATGGCTACACCTTC. This sequence encodes CASSVAGGSFYGYTF.

The chain uses TRBV20-1 and TRBJ1-1; D remains ambiguous. Germline CDR1 is DFQATT and CDR2 is SNEGSKA (reference sequence). The CDR3 covers 11 residues. Trimming removed 5 bases at V and 6 bases at J, with 10 bases between. This CDR3 reads CSALSPAEAFF. CDR3 nucleotide sequence: TGCAGTGCTCTCAGTCCCGCTGAAGCTTTCTTT.

In this sample, this clone turned up a few times. This chain links TRBV5-6 with TRBJ2-7, with TRBD1 matching over 10 bases. CDR1 and CDR2 from the germline V gene are SGHDT and YYEEEE. The V gene end was trimmed by 0 bases and the J gene end by 5 bases; junction bases not matched to a gene: 11. The CDR3 consists of 17 residues. CDR3 sequence (DNA): TGTGCCAGCAGCTTGGCTTTGGTAGGGACAGGGGTGGACGAGCAGTACTTC. It specifies CASSLALVGTGVDEQYF.

This clone was counted only a few times. The rearrangement links TRBV2 to TRBJ1-2; TRBD1 might be the D (6 bases). This CDR3 has 15 residues. Deletions cut 7 bases from V and 8 bases from J, with 23 bases between. CDR1 is SNHLY and CDR2 is FYNNEI in the germline V gene. The CDR3 is CASNSPGEGVSGYTF. The CDR3 nucleotides read TGTGCCAGCAATAGCCCGGGTGAGGGGGTCTCGGGCTACACCTTC.

This clone was detected only a few times. The V and J genes are TRBV18 and TRBJ1-5, with 11 bases aligning to TRBD1. This CDR3 contains 15 residues. V was pared by 3 bases and J by 6 bases, with 4 bases of the junction left unmatched. The V gene's germline CDR1 is KGHSH and CDR2 LQKENI. CDR3 region: CASSPDRGRIQPQHF. DNA of the CDR3: TGTGCCAGCTCACCGGACAGGGGGCGGATTCAGCCCCAGCATTTT.